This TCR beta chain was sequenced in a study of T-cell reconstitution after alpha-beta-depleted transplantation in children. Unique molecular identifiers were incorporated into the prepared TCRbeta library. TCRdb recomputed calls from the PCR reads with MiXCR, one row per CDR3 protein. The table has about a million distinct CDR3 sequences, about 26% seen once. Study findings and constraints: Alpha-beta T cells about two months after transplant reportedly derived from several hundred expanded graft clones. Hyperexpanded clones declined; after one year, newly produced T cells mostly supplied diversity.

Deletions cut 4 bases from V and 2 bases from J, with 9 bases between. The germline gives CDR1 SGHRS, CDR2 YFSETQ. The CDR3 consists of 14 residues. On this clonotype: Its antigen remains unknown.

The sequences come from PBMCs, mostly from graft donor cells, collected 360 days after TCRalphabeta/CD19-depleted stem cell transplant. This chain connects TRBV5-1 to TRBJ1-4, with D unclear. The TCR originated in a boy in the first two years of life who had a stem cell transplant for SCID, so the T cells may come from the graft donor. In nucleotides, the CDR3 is TGCGCCAGCAGCGAGGGAGATACTAATGAAAAACTGTTTTTT. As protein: CASSEGDTNEKLFF.